Listed here are 27 T cell receptor beta chains from one sample, sequenced in a study of cytomegalovirus exposure and HLA in healthy donors. Primers for the PCR totalled 60 Vbeta and 13 Jbeta. TCRdb's copy holds only in-frame clones and misses some; the assay was immunoSEQ multiplex PCR. The sample has 100,000 to 150,000 clones, about 83% seen once. The source material was PBMCs. These receptors were obtained from a young man in good health and CMV-seronegative.

The CDR3 loop reads CASSGTGYEQYF. The CDR3 bases are TGTGCCAGCAGTGGGACAGGGTACGAGCAGTACTTC. The J gene is TRBJ2-7, the V gene TRBV28, with 9 bases that match TRBD1. Trimming took 5 bases from V and 4 from J; bases not matched to a gene: 0. There are 12 residues in the CDR3. Germline loops: CDR1 MDHEN, CDR2 SYDVKM.

CDR3 residues: CASSLETGAGYTF. CDR3 nucleotide sequence: TGCGCCAGCAGCTTAGAGACAGGGGCTGGCTACACCTTC. V usage is TRBV4-1 and J usage is TRBJ1-2, with 8 positions matching TRBD1. V lost 5 bases to trimming and J lost 7 bases; unmatched junction nucleotides: 6. This CDR3 spans 13 amino acids. CDR1 and CDR2 from the germline V gene are MGHRA and YSYEKL.

The chain carries TRBV6-5 and TRBJ2-2; no firm D call. The germline V gene encodes CDR1 MNHEY and CDR2 SVGAGI. CDR3 size: 13 residues. Trimming removed 5 bases from V and 3 bases from J, with 7 bases in between. For the CDR3, the DNA is TGTGCCAGCAGTGAAAGCGACACCGGGGAGCTGTTTTTT. Amino acids: CASSESDTGELFF.

This clone appeared a few times. The chain recombines TRBV7-9 with TRBJ2-5, with a possible D match to TRBD2 (6 bases). V dropped 5 bases and J dropped 2 bases, with 12 bases sitting between them. This CDR3 has 14 residues. From germline, CDR1 is SEHNR and CDR2 FQNEAQ (reference sequence). The CDR3 reads CASSPRLVQETQYF. In nucleotides, the CDR3 is TGTGCCAGCAGCCCCCGACTAGTTCAAGAGACCCAGTACTTC.

The chain carries TRBV27 and TRBJ1-2; 8 bases fit TRBD1. V trimming: 3 bases; J trimming: 8 bases; junction bases outside the gene matches: 8. Germline CDR1 and CDR2: MNHEY and SMNVEV (reference sequence). The CDR3 loop spans 14 amino acids. The CDR3 sequence is CASSFHQGAGGYTF. Here the CDR3 DNA reads TGTGCCAGCAGTTTTCACCAGGGGGCGGGAGGCTACACCTTC.

This rearrangement joins TRBV5-6 to TRBJ2-7; 9 nucleotides match TRBD1. Trimming cost V 0 bases and J 4 bases; bases outside gene matches: 5. The CDR3 length is 15 residues. CDR1 is SGHDT, CDR2 YYEEEE, per germline. This CDR3 is CASSLGQGGAYEQYF. CDR3 DNA sequence: TGTGCCAGCAGCTTGGGACAGGGGGGAGCTTACGAGCAGTACTTC.

As regards this clone: An end of the junction does not agree with germline; a read error may underlie this. This sequence joins TRBV7-9 and TRBJ2-2, with TRBD2 matching 11 bases. CDR3 length: 15 amino acids. The germline V gene has CDR1 SEHNR and CDR2 FQNEAQ (reference sequence). The CDR3 sequence: CASSVAGGPIGELFF. In DNA, the CDR3 is TGTGCCAGCAGCGTAGCGGGAGGGCCTATCGGGGAGCTGTTTTTT. Complete variable domain (other parts from reference TRBV7-9 and TRBJ2-2): DTGVSQNPRHKITKRGQNVTFRCDPISEHNRLYWYRQTLGQGPEFLTYFQNEAQLEKSRLLSDRFSAERPKGSFSTLEIQRTEQGDSAMYLCASSVAGGPIGELFFGEGSRLTVL.

The V gene is TRBV7-9, the J gene TRBJ1-2, with D uncertain. Per germline, CDR1 SEHNR and CDR2 FQNEAQ (reference sequence). The V gene lost 1 base and the J gene lost 8 bases, with 11 bases spanning the gap. CDR3 length equals 13 residues. CDR3 nucleotides: TGTGCCAGCAGCTTAGGCGGCTCGGGGGGCTACACCTTC. Amino acid sequence: CASSLGGSGGYTF.

As to this clone: Other DNA variants within this sample encode the same CDR3. The rearrangement joins TRBV18 to TRBJ1-1; D not resolved. From germline, CDR1 is KGHSH and CDR2 LQKENI. V was shortened by 3 bases and J by 1 base, with 12 bases between the two germline ends. The CDR3 covers 15 residues. CDR3 sequence: CASSPTRTENTEAFF. The CDR3 bases are TGTGCCAGCTCACCGACTAGGACTGAGAACACTGAAGCTTTCTTT.

The rearrangement uses TRBV30 and TRBJ1-4; D is undetermined. The CDR3 runs to 12 residues. Trimming stripped 3 bases from V and 4 bases from J, with 6 bases between. Looked up from germline, CDR1 is GTSNPN and CDR2 is SVGIG (reference sequence). The CDR3 DNA reads as TGTGCCTGGAGGGGCCTTAATGAAAAACTGTTTTTT. Amino acid sequence: CAWRGLNEKLFF. The full variable domain, completed using reference TRBV30 and TRBJ1-4, is SQTIHQWPATLVQPVGSPLSLECTVEGTSNPNLYWYRQAAGRGLQLLFYSVGIGQISSEVPQNLSASRPQDRQFILSSKKLLLSDSGFYLCAWRGLNEKLFFGSGTQLSVL.

This clone has just a few counts. The V call is TRBV19, the J call TRBJ2-2, with 15 positions matching TRBD2. The CDR3 sequence is 15 residues long. Unmatched junction bases numbered 2, after V lost 7 bases and J lost 5 bases. The germline V gene has CDR1 LNHDA and CDR2 SQIVND (reference sequence). CDR3 coding DNA: TGTGCCAGTAAAGGACTAGCGGGAGGGACCGGGGAGCTGTTTTTT. Protein sequence: CASKGLAGGTGELFF.

The chain joins TRBV6-1 to TRBJ2-7; D might be TRBD1 (6 bases). The CDR3 loop spans 12 amino acids. With 8 bases removed from V and 2 bases from J, the gap between germline ends came to 10 bases. Germline CDR1 MNHNS, CDR2 SASEGT. CDR3 loop: CASEGGTYEQYF. The CDR3 nucleotides are TGTGCCAGCGAAGGGGGAACCTACGAGCAGTACTTC.

The chain recombines TRBV5-1 with TRBJ2-5; D perhaps matches TRBD1 (5 bases). Germline V lookup: CDR1 SGHRS, CDR2 YFSETQ. This CDR3 comprises 12 residues. V dropped 0 bases and J dropped 5 bases, with 5 bases sitting between them. The CDR3 bases are TGCGCCAGCAGCTTGGACAGGGAGACCCAGTACTTC. Protein product: CASSLDRETQYF. Full variable domain (remainder filled in from reference TRBV5-1 and TRBJ2-5): KAGVTQTPRYLIKTRGQQVTLSCSPISGHRSVSWYQQTPGQGLQFLFEYFSETQRNKGNFPGRFSGRQFSNSRSEMNVSTLELGDSALYLCASSLDRETQYFGPGTRLLVL.

The chain links TRBV5-1 to TRBJ1-2; TRBD1 agrees at 9 bases. CDR3 length: 14 residues. Germline V gene lookup returns CDR1 SGHRS and CDR2 YFSETQ. V trimming: 3 bases; J trimming: 8 bases; junction bases outside the gene matches: 8. The CDR3 DNA reads TGCGCCAGCAGCTACCGGGACAGGGCAGACGGCTACACCTTC. It encodes CASSYRDRADGYTF.

V usage is TRBV6-1 and J usage is TRBJ2-5, with 8 bases that match TRBD2. The length of the CDR3 is 13 residues. V was clipped by 5 bases and J by 1 base; unmatched bases: 0. Germline CDR1 is MNHNS and CDR2 is SASEGT. Here the CDR3 DNA reads TGTGCCAGCAGTCGGGGGGGCCAAGAGACCCAGTACTTC. Protein: CASSRGGQETQYF.

The rearrangement uses TRBV7-2 and TRBJ1-5; D may be TRBD1 (6 bases). CDR1 and CDR2 from the germline V gene are SGHTA and FQGNSA. The CDR3 length is 15 residues. V gave up 1 base and J gave up 6 bases, with 13 bases separating them. In DNA form, the CDR3 reads TGTGCCAGCAGCTTAGGGCCTGGACAGCTTCAGCCCCAGCATTTT. Translation: CASSLGPGQLQPQHF.

V and J are TRBV28 and TRBJ1-5; D uncertain. The germline CDR1 and CDR2 sequences are MDHEN and SYDVKM. This CDR3 has 15 amino acids. V lost 3 bases, J lost 2 bases, and 11 bases lay in between. The CDR3 DNA follows: TGTGCCAGCAGTTTTCCGGGGAGTGGCAATCAGCCCCAGCATTTT. This gives the protein CASSFPGSGNQPQHF.

Worth noting for this clone: At one end the junction does not follow the germline gene, possibly because of a read error. The V gene is TRBV28, the J gene TRBJ2-7; TRBD2 matches 9 bases. This CDR3 spans 11 amino acids. Germline V gene sequence: CDR1 MDHEN, CDR2 SYDVKM. Written as DNA, the CDR3 is TGTGCCAGCGGACTCCCGGGACTAGCAAGCTTC. This sequence encodes CASGLPGLASF.

The V and J genes are TRBV4-1 and TRBJ2-1, with 9 bases matching TRBD2. CDR1 and CDR2 from the germline V gene are MGHRA and YSYEKL. The length of the CDR3 is 17 residues. Trimming took 2 bases from V and 5 from J; bases not matched to a gene: 10. The CDR3 DNA is TGCGCCAGCAGCCAACGGTCGTCGACTAGCGGTCACAATGAGCAGTTCTTC. As protein: CASSQRSSTSGHNEQFF.

This chain links TRBV10-3 with TRBJ1-1, with 7 positions matching TRBD1. Germline-derived CDR1 and CDR2 are ENHRY and SYGVKD. This CDR3 has 12 amino acids. Trimming cost V 4 bases and J 5 bases; bases outside gene matches: 1. The CDR3, as DNA: TGTGCCATCAGTGGACAGGGAACTGAAGCTTTCTTT. This encodes CAISGQGTEAFF.

This rearrangement joins TRBV6-5 to TRBJ1-3; D ambiguous. The CDR3 runs to 14 residues. In germline, CDR1 is MNHEY, CDR2 SVGAGI. Deletions cut 6 bases from V and 4 bases from J, with 13 bases between. CDR3 nucleotide sequence: TGTGCCAGCAGGATAGCGTCTTTGGGAAACACCATATATTTT. This codes for CASRIASLGNTIYF.

The J gene is TRBJ1-1, the V gene TRBV29-1; D ambiguous. Trimming left V 0 bases short and J 6 bases short, with 11 bases between. The CDR3 is 13 amino acids. Germline assignment: CDR1 SQVTM and CDR2 ANQGSEA. The CDR3 loop is CSVEESDFSEAFF. Here the CDR3 DNA reads TGCAGCGTTGAAGAATCAGACTTTTCTGAAGCTTTCTTT.

CDR3: CASSLVGAGGYTF. For the CDR3, the DNA is TGTGCCAGCAGCTTGGTAGGGGCTGGTGGCTACACCTTC. The chain carries TRBV5-4 and TRBJ1-2; TRBD1 is a possible D gene (5 bases). Trimming took 0 bases from V and 7 from J, leaving 10 bases between them. The germline V gene has CDR1 SGHNT and CDR2 YYREEE (reference sequence). The CDR3 consists of 13 residues.

The genes are TRBV9 and TRBJ2-1, with a tentative D call TRBD2 (5 bases). The CDR3 has 16 amino acids. Trimming pared 3 bases from V and 0 bases from J, leaving 13 bases between. Germline V lookup: CDR1 SGDLS, CDR2 YYNGEE. The DNA of the CDR3 is TGTGCCAGCAGCGGTTTAAGCGGCAGCTCCTACAATGAGCAGTTCTTC. This encodes CASSGLSGSSYNEQFF.

This clone was observed a single time. The J gene is TRBJ2-7, the V gene TRBV5-1, with 13 bases identical to TRBD2. The J segment lost 3 bases and the V segment lost 1 base, leaving 10 bases of the junction unmatched. This CDR3 comprises 18 residues. Germline V lookup: CDR1 SGHRS, CDR2 YFSETQ. The CDR3 DNA follows: TGCGCCAGCAGCTTGTATGGGACTAGCGGGACTCAGCGCTACGAGCAGTACTTC. Its protein product is CASSLYGTSGTQRYEQYF.

The genes are TRBV19 and TRBJ2-1, with 8 bases aligning to TRBD2. V lost 5 bases and J lost 1; bases outside the gene matches: 7. The germline CDR1 and CDR2 sequences are LNHDA and SQIVND (reference sequence). This CDR3 is built from 16 residues. The CDR3 sequence: CASSFPGGASYNEQFF. The CDR3, as DNA: TGTGCCAGTAGTTTCCCGGGGGGGGCTTCCTACAATGAGCAGTTCTTC.

This chain connects TRBV2 to TRBJ2-5; 15 nucleotides agree with TRBD2. Trimming took 8 bases from V and 3 from J; bases not matched to a gene: 10. This CDR3 contains 17 residues. The germline gives CDR1 SNHLY, CDR2 FYNNEI. The CDR3 DNA sequence: TGTGCCAGCCCTGGACTAGCGGGGGGGCAAAGTGAAGAGACCCAGTACTTC. Encoded protein: CASPGLAGGQSEETQYF. The whole variable domain, filled in from reference TRBV2 and TRBJ2-5, reads EPEVTQTPSHQVTQMGQEVILRCVPISNHLYFYWYRQILGQKVEFLVSFYNNEISEKSEIFDDQFSVERPDGSNFTLKIRSTKLEDSAMYFCASPGLAGGQSEETQYFGPGTRLLVL.